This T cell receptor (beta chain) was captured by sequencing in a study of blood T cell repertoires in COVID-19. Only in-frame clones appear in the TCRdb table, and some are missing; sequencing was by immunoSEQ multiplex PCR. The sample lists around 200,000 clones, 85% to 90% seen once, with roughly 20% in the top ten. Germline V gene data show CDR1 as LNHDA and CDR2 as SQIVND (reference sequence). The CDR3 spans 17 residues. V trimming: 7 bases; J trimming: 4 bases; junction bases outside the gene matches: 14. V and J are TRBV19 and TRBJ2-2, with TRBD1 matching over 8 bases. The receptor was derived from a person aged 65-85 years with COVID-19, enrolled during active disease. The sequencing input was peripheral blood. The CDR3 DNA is TGTGCCAGTATGGCACGGGAGACAGGGGCGATCACCGGGGAGCTGTTTTTT. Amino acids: CASMARETGAITGELFF.